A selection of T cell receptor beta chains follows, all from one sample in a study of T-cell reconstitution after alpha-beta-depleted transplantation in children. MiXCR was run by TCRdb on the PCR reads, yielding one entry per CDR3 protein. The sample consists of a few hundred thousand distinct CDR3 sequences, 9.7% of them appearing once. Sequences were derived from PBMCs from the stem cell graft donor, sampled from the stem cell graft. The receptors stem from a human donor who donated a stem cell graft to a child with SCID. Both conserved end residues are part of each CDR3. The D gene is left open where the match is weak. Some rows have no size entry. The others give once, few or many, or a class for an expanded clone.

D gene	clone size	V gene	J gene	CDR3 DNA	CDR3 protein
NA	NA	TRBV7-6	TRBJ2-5	TGTGCCAGCAGCCCCCAAGAACACGTATACCAAGAGACCCAGTACTTC	CASSPQEHVYQETQYF
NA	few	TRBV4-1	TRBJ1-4	TGCGCCAGCAGCCAACCGACAGGTTCTAATGAAAAACTGTTTTTT	CASSQPTGSNEKLFF
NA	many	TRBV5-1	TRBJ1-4	TGCGCCAGCAGCATAAAACCTGCAACTAATGAAAAACTGTTTTTT	CASSIKPATNEKLFF
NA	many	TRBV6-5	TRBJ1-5	TGTGCCAGCAGTTTCAGCCATTCCCTCAATCAGCCCCAGCATTTT	CASSFSHSLNQPQHF
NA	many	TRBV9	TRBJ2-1	TGTGCCAGCAGCGTAGTTGTTGGGGGCACGCACAATGAGCAGTTCTTC	CASSVVVGGTHNEQFF
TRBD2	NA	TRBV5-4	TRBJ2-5	TGTGCCAGCAGCCCGGGACTAGCGGTAGAGACCCAGTACTTC	CASSPGLAVETQYF
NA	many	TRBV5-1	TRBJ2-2	TGCGCCAGCAGCTACCTCGGCGGGGAGAACACCGGGGAGCTGTTTTTT	CASSYLGGENTGELFF
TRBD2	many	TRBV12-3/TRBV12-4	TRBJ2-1	TGTGCCTTCCTTTCGGGGCGGGGGTTGTTCTTC	CAFLSGRGLFF
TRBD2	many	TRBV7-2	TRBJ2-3	TGTGCCAGCAGCCGTCTTCGGGGGGGTGATACGCAGTATTTT	CASSRLRGGDTQYF
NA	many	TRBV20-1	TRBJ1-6	TGCAGTGCCCCGGTTCAGGGTCAGCCTCATTCACCCCTCCACTTT	CSAPVQGQPHSPLHF
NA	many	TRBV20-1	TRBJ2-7	TGCAGTGCTAGGGGTTCCGGGGACGAGCAGTACTTC	CSARGSGDEQYF
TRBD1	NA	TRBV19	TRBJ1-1	TGTGCCAGTAGTACCTCCCGACAGGGGTTGGACACTGAAGCTTTCTTT	CASSTSRQGLDTEAFF
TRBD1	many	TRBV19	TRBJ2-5	TGTGCCAGTATCGCTACAGGACAGGGGGAGACCCAGTACTTC	CASIATGQGETQYF
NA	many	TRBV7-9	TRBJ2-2	TGTGCCAGCAGCTTAGGAGGGCCCACCGGGGAGCTGTTTTTT	CASSLGGPTGELFF
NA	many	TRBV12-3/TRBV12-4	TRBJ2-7	TGTGCCAGCAGTCCGCAACCCGGGACCCACGAGCAGTACTTC	CASSPQPGTHEQYF
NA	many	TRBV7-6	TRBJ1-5	TGTGCCAGCAGCTTTAGTCCGGGAGACCAGCCCCAGCATTTT	CASSFSPGDQPQHF
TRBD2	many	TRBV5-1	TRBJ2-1	TGCGCCAGCAGCTTGGTAGCGGGGGGCGAAAACAATGAGCAGTTCTTC	CASSLVAGGENNEQFF
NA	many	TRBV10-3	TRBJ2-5	TGTGCCATCCGAGGCCAGCTCGACCAAGAGACCCAGTACTTC	CAIRGQLDQETQYF
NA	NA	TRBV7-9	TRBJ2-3	TGTGCCAGCAGCGTCCAGGGGGGGGATGGAGATACGCAGTATTTT	CASSVQGGDGDTQYF
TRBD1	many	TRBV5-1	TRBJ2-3	TGCGCCAGCAGCTTGGAAGGGGGCTGGACAGATACGCAGTATTTT	CASSLEGGWTDTQYF
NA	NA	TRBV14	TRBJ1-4	TGTGCCAGCAGCCAAGAGGTGGGCGGGAATAATGAAAAACTGTTTTTT	CASSQEVGGNNEKLFF
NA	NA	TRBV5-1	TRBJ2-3	TGCGCCAGCAGCTTGGACGGCAGGGGAGATACGCAGTATTTT	CASSLDGRGDTQYF
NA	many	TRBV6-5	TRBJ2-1	TGTGCCAGCAGTTACTACCAGGGCGACGCGGGGAACAATGAGCAGTTCTTC	CASSYYQGDAGNNEQFF
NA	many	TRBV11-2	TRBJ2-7	TGTGCCAGCAGCTTTTTAGGACCGCCCCTCTACGAGCAGTACTTC	CASSFLGPPLYEQYF
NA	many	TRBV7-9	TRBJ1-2	TGTGCCAGCAGTTTTTCCCCCTATGGCTACACCTTC	CASSFSPYGYTF
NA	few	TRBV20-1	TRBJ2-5	TGCAGTGCAACCCGTGCCCAGGGGTCGCAGGAGACCCAGTACTTC	CSATRAQGSQETQYF
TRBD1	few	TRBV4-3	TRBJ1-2	TGCGCCAGCAGCCGATCCGGGACAGGCTCCTATGGCTACACCTTC	CASSRSGTGSYGYTF
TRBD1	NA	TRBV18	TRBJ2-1	TGTGCCAGCTCCCCCGCGGGACAGGGGAGTGAGCAGTTCTTC	CASSPAGQGSEQFF
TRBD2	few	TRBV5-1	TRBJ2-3	TGCGCCAGCAGCTTGGTCCCTAGCGGGGGGGAGCTAGATACGCAGTATTTT	CASSLVPSGGELDTQYF
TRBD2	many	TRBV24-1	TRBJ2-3	TGTGCCACCGGCGTGCAGCGGGGAAGCACAGATACGCAGTATTTT	CATGVQRGSTDTQYF
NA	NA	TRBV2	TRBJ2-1	TGTGCCAGCACAGTCTTGACCTCCTGGGATGAGCAGTTCTTC	CASTVLTSWDEQFF